The T cell receptor beta chain described here comes from a study of blood T cell dynamics during melanoma immunotherapy. Assay: immunoSEQ multiplex PCR; the TCRdb copy retains only in-frame clones and omits some. The table lists over 10,000 clones, roughly 89% of them singletons. Described time point: week 3, after first cycle of checkpoint inhibitor. Germline values: CDR1 LNHNV, CDR2 YYDKDF (reference sequence). The V gene end was trimmed by 5 bases and the J gene end by 2 bases; junction bases not matched to a gene: 9. The length of the CDR3 is 16 residues. The source was effector memory CD8+ T cells from blood, collected from a patient treated with checkpoint blockade. The rearrangement uses TRBV15 and TRBJ2-7; 10 nucleotides match TRBD2. The clonotype comes from a human donor with melanoma. The CDR3 sequence is CATSRLAGASPYEQYF. Written as DNA, the CDR3 is TGTGCCACCAGCCGGCTAGCGGGAGCTTCCCCCTACGAGCAGTACTTC.